This record looks at one T cell receptor beta chain sequence and its context. This record belongs to a study of T cell responses to AZD1222 COVID-19 vaccine. Sequenced by immunoSEQ multiplex PCR; TCRdb stores in-frame clones only, minus some. The top ten clones hold more than 1.3% of a sample with about 150,000 clones, roughly nine tenths of them seen once. This receptor was taken from an adult who received the AZD1222 COVID-19 vaccine. The specimen comprised peripheral blood, sampled 28 days after the second AZD1222 dose.

CDR3 DNA sequence: TGCGCCAGTAAGGGGTTTTTGGGTGCGAACACTGAAGCTTTCTTT. Amino acids: CASKGFLGANTEAFF. V usage is TRBV5-1 and J usage is TRBJ1-1; D possibly corresponds to TRBD1 (5 bases). CDR3 length equals 15 residues. Trimming took 8 bases from V and 1 from J, leaving 18 bases between them. In germline, CDR1 is SGHRS, CDR2 YFSETQ.